Below are 6 T cell receptor beta chains sequenced from a single sample in a study of T cell responses to AZD1222 COVID-19 vaccine. The data were produced by immunoSEQ multiplex PCR, yet TCRdb's version contains in-frame clones alone and is incomplete. The data show tens of thousands of clones, more than 70% seen once. Specimen: peripheral blood, collected on day 0 of AZD1222 vaccination. These receptors were taken from an adult in good health.

This sequence joins TRBV25-1 and TRBJ2-1; 9 positions match TRBD2. Per the germline V gene, CDR1 is MGHDK and CDR2 is SYGVNS. The V gene end was trimmed by 8 bases and the J gene end by 8 bases; junction bases not matched to a gene: 10. This CDR3 region has 14 residues. CDR3 protein: CASSVAGEGYEQFF. The CDR3 region has the DNA TGTGCCAGCTCCGTAGCGGGAGAGGGGTATGAGCAGTTCTTC.

V gene TRBV10-2 combines with J gene TRBJ1-2; D is ambiguous. Looked up from germline, CDR1 is WSHSY and CDR2 is SAAADI. The CDR3 totals 14 residues. V lost 4 bases, J lost 4 bases, and 13 bases lay in between. The CDR3: CASSVEGHGYGYTF. The CDR3 bases are TGCGCCAGCAGTGTCGAGGGCCACGGCTATGGCTACACCTTC.

V usage is TRBV2 and J usage is TRBJ1-1; tentatively, D is TRBD1 (6 bases). CDR3 length equals 13 residues. Trimming pared 8 bases from V and 1 base from J, leaving 11 bases between. Per germline, CDR1 SNHLY and CDR2 FYNNEI. The CDR3 spells CASVWGQNTEAFF. The CDR3 nucleotides read TGTGCCAGCGTCTGGGGGCAGAACACTGAAGCTTTCTTT.

CDR3 sequence (DNA): TGTGCCAGCATCATGGACAGGGGTTCGGGCAATCAGCCCCAGCATTTT. It is translated as CASIMDRGSGNQPQHF. The chain carries TRBV6-6 and TRBJ1-5; 9 bases line up with TRBD1. Trimming at V came to 7 bases and at J to 2 bases, leaving 9 bases not matched to a gene. Germline V gives CDR1 MNHNY, CDR2 SVGAGI (reference sequence). The CDR3 runs 16 residues.

The chain is built from TRBV19 and TRBJ1-5; a possible D gene is TRBD1 (5 bases). Trimming cost V 5 bases and J 3 bases, with 20 bases left between them. Looked up from germline, CDR1 is LNHDA and CDR2 is SQIVND (reference sequence). The CDR3 sequence is 17 residues long. This chain's CDR3 is CASSPLERGGNNQPQHF. CDR3 coding DNA: TGTGCCAGTAGTCCCCTGGAGAGGGGAGGAAACAATCAGCCCCAGCATTTT. Looking up the rest from reference TRBV19 and TRBJ1-5 gives the full variable domain: DGGITQSPKYLFRKEGQNVTLSCEQNLNHDAMYWYRQDPGQGLRLIYYSQIVNDFQKGDIAEGYSVSREKKESFPLTVTSAQKNPTAFYLCASSPLERGGNNQPQHFGDGTRLSIL.

The chain couples TRBV4-2 to TRBJ2-6; D remains unclear. Germline V gives CDR1 LGHNA, CDR2 YNFKEQ. The V end was cut by 0 bases, the J end by 0 bases, with 6 bases between. The CDR3 contains 16 residues. The CDR3 loop reads CASSQDASSGANVLTF. The CDR3 DNA is TGTGCCAGCAGCCAAGATGCAAGCTCTGGGGCCAACGTCCTGACTTTC.